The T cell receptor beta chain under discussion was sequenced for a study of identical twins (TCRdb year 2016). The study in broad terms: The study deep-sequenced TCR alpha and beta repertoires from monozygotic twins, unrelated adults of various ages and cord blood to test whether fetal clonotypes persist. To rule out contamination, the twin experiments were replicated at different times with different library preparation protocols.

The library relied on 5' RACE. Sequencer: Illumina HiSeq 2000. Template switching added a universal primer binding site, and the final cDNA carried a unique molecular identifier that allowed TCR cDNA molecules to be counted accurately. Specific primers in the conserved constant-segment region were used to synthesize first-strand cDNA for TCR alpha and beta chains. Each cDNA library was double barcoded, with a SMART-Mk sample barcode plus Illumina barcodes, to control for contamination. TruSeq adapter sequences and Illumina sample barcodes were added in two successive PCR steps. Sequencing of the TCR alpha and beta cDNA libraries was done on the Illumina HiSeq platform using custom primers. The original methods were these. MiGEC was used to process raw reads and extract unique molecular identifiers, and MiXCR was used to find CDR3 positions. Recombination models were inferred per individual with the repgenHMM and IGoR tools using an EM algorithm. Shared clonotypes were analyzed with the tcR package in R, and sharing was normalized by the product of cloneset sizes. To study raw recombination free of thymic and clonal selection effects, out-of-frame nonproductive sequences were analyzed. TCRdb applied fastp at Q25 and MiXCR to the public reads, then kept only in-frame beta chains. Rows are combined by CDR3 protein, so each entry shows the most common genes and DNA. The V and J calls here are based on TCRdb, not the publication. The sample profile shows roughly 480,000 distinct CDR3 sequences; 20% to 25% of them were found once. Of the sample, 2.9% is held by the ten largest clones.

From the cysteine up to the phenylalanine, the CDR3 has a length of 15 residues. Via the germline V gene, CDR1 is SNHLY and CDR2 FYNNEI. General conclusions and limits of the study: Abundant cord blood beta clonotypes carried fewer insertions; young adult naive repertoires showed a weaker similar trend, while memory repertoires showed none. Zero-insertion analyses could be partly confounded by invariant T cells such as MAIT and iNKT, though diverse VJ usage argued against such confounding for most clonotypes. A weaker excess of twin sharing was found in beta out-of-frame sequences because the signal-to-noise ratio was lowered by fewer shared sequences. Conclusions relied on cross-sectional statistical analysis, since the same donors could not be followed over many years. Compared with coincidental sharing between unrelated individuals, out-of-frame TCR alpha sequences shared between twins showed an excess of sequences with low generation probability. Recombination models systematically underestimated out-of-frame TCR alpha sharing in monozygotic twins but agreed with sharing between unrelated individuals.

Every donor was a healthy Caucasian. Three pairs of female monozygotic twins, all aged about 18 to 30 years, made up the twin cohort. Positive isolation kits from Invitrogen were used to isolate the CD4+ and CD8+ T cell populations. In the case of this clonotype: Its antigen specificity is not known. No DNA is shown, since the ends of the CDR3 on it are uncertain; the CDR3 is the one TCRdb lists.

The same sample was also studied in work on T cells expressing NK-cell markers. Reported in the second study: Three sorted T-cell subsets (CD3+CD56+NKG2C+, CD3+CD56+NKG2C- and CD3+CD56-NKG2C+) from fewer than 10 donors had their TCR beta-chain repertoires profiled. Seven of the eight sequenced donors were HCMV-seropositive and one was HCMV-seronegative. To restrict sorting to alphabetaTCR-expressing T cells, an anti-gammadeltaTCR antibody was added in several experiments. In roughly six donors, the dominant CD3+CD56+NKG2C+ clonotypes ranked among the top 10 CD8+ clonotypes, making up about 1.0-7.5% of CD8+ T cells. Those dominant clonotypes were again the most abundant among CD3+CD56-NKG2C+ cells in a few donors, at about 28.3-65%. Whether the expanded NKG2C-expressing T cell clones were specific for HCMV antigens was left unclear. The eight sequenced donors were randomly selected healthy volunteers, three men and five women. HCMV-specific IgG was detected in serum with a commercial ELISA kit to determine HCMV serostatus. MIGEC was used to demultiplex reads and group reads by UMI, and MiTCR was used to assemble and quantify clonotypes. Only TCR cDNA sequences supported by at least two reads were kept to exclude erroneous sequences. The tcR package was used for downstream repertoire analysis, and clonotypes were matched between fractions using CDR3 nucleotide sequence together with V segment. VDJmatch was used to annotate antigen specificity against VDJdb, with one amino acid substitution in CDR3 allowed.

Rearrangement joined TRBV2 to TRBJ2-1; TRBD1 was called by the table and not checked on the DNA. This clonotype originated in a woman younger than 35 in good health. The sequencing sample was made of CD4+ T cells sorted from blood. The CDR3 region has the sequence CASILENRVHNEQFF.